The TCR beta chain described here comes from a study of Graves' ophthalmopathy and Graves' hyperthyroidism. This clonotype was detected many times. The length of the CDR3 is 18 residues. Per the germline V gene, CDR1 is MNHNS and CDR2 is SASEGT. V was pared by 4 bases and J by 6 bases, with 12 bases of the junction left unmatched. RNA transcripts served as template for amplifying TCR beta CDR3 sequences. Second-round multiplex PCR followed a first-round RT-PCR using HTBI primers. TCRdb re-called the multiplex PCR reads through MiXCR, storing one row per CDR3 protein. The table has 200,000 to 250,000 distinct CDR3 sequences, 20% to 25% seen once.

The sample comprised peripheral blood. V and J are TRBV6-1 and TRBJ2-7; 16 positions match TRBD2. The sequence was collected from a woman aged 45-60 years with Graves' ophthalmopathy. Here the CDR3 DNA reads TGTGCCAGCAGTGGGCTCGGGACTAGCGGGAGGGCCCGGGGCGAGCAGTACTTC. As protein: CASSGLGTSGRARGEQYF.